This TCR beta chain was observed in a study of spatial heterogeneity in lung cancer. CDR1 is ENHRY, CDR2 SYGVKD, per germline. The V end lost 6 bases, the J end lost 6 bases, and 9 bases lay between the germline ends. This CDR3 is built from 13 residues. This clonotype was seen a few times. Regarding time point: sample taken at primary tumor resection. Untreated early-stage non-small cell lung cancer patients, over 55 in total, were the donors. In each case, whole RNA from tumor, nontumor lung or frozen PBMC was sequenced unsorted. The library protocol tagged each TCR cDNA with a unique molecular identifier. TCRdb reanalysed the 5' RACE reads using MiXCR and keeps one entry per CDR3 protein. Of tens of thousands of distinct CDR3 sequences listed, about 7.2% were seen once; the top ten hold around 30%.

This chain connects TRBV10-3 to TRBJ1-6, with a tentative D call TRBD1 (6 bases). The sample in question was PBMCs, obtained at surgery. This TCR was sampled from a female donor with early-stage non-small cell lung cancer. As DNA, the CDR3 is TGTGCCATCAGGGGACAAATTAATTCACCCCTCCACTTT. This encodes CAIRGQINSPLHF.